The 23 T cell receptor beta chains presented below share a single source sample, sequenced in a study of blood T cell repertoires in COVID-19 (dated by TCRdb to about 2020). The protocol used for the library was the immunoSEQ multiplex PCR assay. TCRdb obtained this table from immuneACCESS and retained in-frame rearrangements with V and J assigned. These tables miss some clones; where compared with another copy, unresolved V genes account for less than half of the shortfall, and the remainder is unexplained. This sample has about 140,000 clones in its table, and 65% to 85% of those were observed once. Of the sample, approximately 8.9% is held by the ten largest clones. Sequencing was performed on peripheral blood. All receptors come from a young man with COVID-19, enrolled during active disease.

V and J are TRBV5-6 and TRBJ1-1; the D is unclear. Germline values: CDR1 SGHDT, CDR2 YYEEEE. V lost 3 bases and J lost 3, with 15 bases in between. The CDR3 has 15 amino acids. The CDR3 reads CASSSLDGGYTEAFF. The CDR3 DNA follows: TGTGCCAGCAGCTCCCTAGACGGAGGCTACACTGAAGCTTTCTTT.

This chain connects TRBV2 to TRBJ1-5, with D possibly matching TRBD1 (5 bases). This CDR3 is 14 amino acids long. The germline V and J ends were trimmed by 6 bases and 4 bases, with 13 bases remaining between them. CDR1 is SNHLY, CDR2 FYNNEI, per germline. The CDR3 sequence is CASRARGTNQPQHF. The CDR3 region has the DNA TGTGCCAGCAGGGCCCGAGGGACTAATCAGCCCCAGCATTTT. The full variable domain, in which reference TRBV2 and TRBJ1-5 provide the parts outside the CDR3, is EPEVTQTPSHQVTQMGQEVILRCVPISNHLYFYWYRQILGQKVEFLVSFYNNEISEKSEIFDDQFSVERPDGSNFTLKIRSTKLEDSAMYFCASRARGTNQPQHFGDGTRLSIL.

The chain has TRBV6-5 and TRBJ1-2, with TRBD1 matching 7 bases. Trimming took 2 bases from V and 7 from J; bases not matched to a gene: 10. The CDR3 length is 15 residues. From germline, CDR1 is MNHEY and CDR2 SVGAGI. The DNA of the CDR3 is TGTGCCAGCAGTTACGAAGGATCAGGGGGTACTGGCTACACCTTC. As protein: CASSYEGSGGTGYTF.

The chain combines TRBV6-2 or TRBV6-3 with TRBJ1-5; D unclear. The CDR3 has 14 amino acids. The germline V and J ends were trimmed by 3 bases and 2 bases, with 8 bases remaining between them. Germline assignment: CDR1 MNHEY and CDR2 SVGEGT. As DNA, the CDR3 is TGTGCCAGCAGTTATTTAGGAGGCAATCAGCCCCAGCATTTT. This gives the protein CASSYLGGNQPQHF.

V and J are TRBV29-1 and TRBJ1-1; possible D gene TRBD1, 6 bases. The CDR3 spans 11 residues. Per germline, CDR1 SQVTM and CDR2 ANQGSEA. The V and J ends lost 4 bases and 13 bases respectively, with 16 bases between them. CDR3: CSVGQALGVFF. The CDR3 DNA is TGCAGCGTTGGACAGGCTCTGGGAGTTTTCTTT. Full variable domain (rest looked up from reference TRBV29-1 and TRBJ1-1): SAVISQKPSRDICQRGTSLTIQCQVDSQVTMMFWYRQQPGQSLTLIATANQGSEATYESGFVIDKFPISRPNLTFSTLTVSNMSPEDSSIYLCSVGQALGVFFGQGTRLTVV.

The chain links TRBV28 to TRBJ2-1, with a weak D call TRBD1 (5 bases). The CDR3 runs 16 residues. In germline, CDR1 is MDHEN, CDR2 SYDVKM. Between the trimmed V and J ends, which lost 5 bases and 5 bases, there was a span of 19 bases. CDR3 protein: CASSTRRGRVDNEQFF. CDR3 nucleotide sequence: TGTGCCAGCAGTACACGCCGAGGCAGGGTGGACAATGAGCAGTTCTTC. Supplemented by reference TRBV28 and TRBJ2-1, the full variable domain reads DVKVTQSSRYLVKRTGEKVFLECVQDMDHENMFWYRQDPGLGLRLIYFSYDVKMKEKGDIPEGYSVSREKKERFSLILESASTNQTSMYLCASSTRRGRVDNEQFFGPGTRLTVL.

The chain links TRBV11-2 to TRBJ2-1; 9 bases are a match to TRBD1. V shed 3 bases, J shed 15 bases, and the junction held 6 bases outside the gene matches. The length of the CDR3 is 12 residues. Germline assignment: CDR1 SGHAT and CDR2 FQNNGV. As DNA, the CDR3 is TGTGCCAGCAGCTTGAACAGGGGGCGCGGGTTCTTC. Translated, it gives CASSLNRGRGFF.

The chain couples TRBV2 to TRBJ2-3, with a weak D call TRBD1 (6 bases). Germline CDR1 SNHLY, CDR2 FYNNEI. The length of the CDR3 is 15 residues. The V and J ends lost 6 bases and 0 bases respectively, with 13 bases between them. This CDR3 reads CASSGQSTSTDTQYF. The CDR3 nucleotides read TGTGCCAGCAGCGGACAGTCGACAAGCACAGATACGCAGTATTTT.

This rearrangement joins TRBV9 to TRBJ2-7, with 8 bases matching TRBD2. The CDR3 sequence is 15 residues long. Germline V CDR1 and CDR2: SGDLS, YYNGEE. V shed 0 bases and J 3 bases; nucleotides not matched to a gene: 5. CDR3 region: CASSVDPAGVYEQYF. CDR3 bases: TGTGCCAGCAGCGTAGACCCAGCGGGGGTCTACGAGCAGTACTTC.

The V gene is TRBV30, the J gene TRBJ2-5; a weak D match, TRBD2 (5 bases). The CDR3 is 13 residues long. The germline V and J ends were trimmed by 3 bases and 5 bases, with 13 bases remaining between them. Germline V gene data show CDR1 as GTSNPN and CDR2 as SVGIG (reference sequence). The CDR3 loop is CAWRGEGRETQYF. CDR3 nucleotides: TGTGCCTGGAGGGGAGAGGGCCGGGAGACCCAGTACTTC.

J is TRBJ1-2 and V is TRBV14; D ambiguous. Germline CDR1 is SGHDN and CDR2 is FVKESK. V was pared by 0 bases and J by 0 bases, with 8 bases between. The CDR3 is made up of 15 amino acids. CDR3 coding DNA: TGTGCCAGCAGCCAAGAGGCGGCAGCTAACTATGGCTACACCTTC. Translation gives CASSQEAAANYGYTF.

Ten or more counts support this clone. The chain recombines TRBV7-9 with TRBJ1-5; 7 positions agree with TRBD1. This CDR3 contains 16 residues. Germline V gives CDR1 SEHNR, CDR2 FQNEAQ (reference sequence). Germline trimming cut 5 bases from V and 0 bases from J; bases unmatched to any gene: 7. CDR3: CASSGGTDFSNQPQHF. The DNA for the CDR3 is TGTGCCAGCAGCGGAGGGACAGACTTTAGCAATCAGCCCCAGCATTTT.

This chain connects TRBV10-2 to TRBJ1-5; possible D gene TRBD1, 6 bases. Looked up from germline, CDR1 is WSHSY and CDR2 is SAAADI. Trimming removed 6 bases at V and 0 bases at J, with 15 bases between. The CDR3 is made up of 16 amino acids. The CDR3 coding sequence is TGCGCCAGCAGAGCCGGGACACAGAATAGCAATCAGCCCCAGCATTTT. Translating it yields CASRAGTQNSNQPQHF.

The chain links TRBV28 to TRBJ1-3; no reliable D call. The CDR3 is 17 amino acids. V dropped 3 bases and J dropped 3 bases, with 18 bases sitting between them. CDR1 and CDR2 (germline): MDHEN, SYDVKM. CDR3 coding DNA: TGTGCCAGCAGTTTTTACGGGGATCCCCCGAGTGGAAACACCATATATTTT. It specifies CASSFYGDPPSGNTIYF.

V gene TRBV7-2 combines with J gene TRBJ2-7, with 8 positions matching TRBD2. CDR1 SGHTA and CDR2 FQGNSA come from the germline V gene. V lost 1 base and J lost 3; bases outside the gene matches: 5. The length of the CDR3 is 15 residues. The CDR3 region is CASSLDTSGLYEQYF. The CDR3 nucleotides read TGTGCCAGCAGCTTAGACACTAGCGGCCTCTACGAGCAGTACTTC. The full variable domain, completed using reference TRBV7-2 and TRBJ2-7, is GAGVSQSPSNKVTEKGKDVELRCDPISGHTALYWYRQSLGQGLEFLIYFQGNSAPDKSGLPSDRFSAERTGGSVSTLTIQRTQQEDSAVYLCASSLDTSGLYEQYFGPGTRLTVT.

CDR3 residues: CASSTGLAGGEQFF. The CDR3, as DNA: TGTGCCAGCAGCACGGGACTAGCGGGAGGAGAGCAGTTCTTC. The rearrangement uses TRBV11-2 and TRBJ2-1; 15 nucleotides align to TRBD2. The J segment lost 10 bases and the V segment lost 5 bases, leaving 3 bases of the junction unmatched. Germline V lookup: CDR1 SGHAT, CDR2 FQNNGV. This CDR3 contains 14 residues.

The chain couples TRBV6-5 to TRBJ2-7; D ambiguous. Germline assignment: CDR1 MNHEY and CDR2 SVGAGI. Trimming removed 6 bases at V and 0 bases at J, with 9 bases between. CDR3 length: 13 amino acids. CDR3 nucleotide sequence: TGTGCCAGCAGCTACCCCGGCTCCTACGAGCAGTACTTC. Residues: CASSYPGSYEQYF.

The gene calls are TRBV5-4 and TRBJ1-4; 7 bases map to TRBD1. Germline V lookup: CDR1 SGHNT, CDR2 YYREEE (reference sequence). The ends lost 4 bases at V and 8 bases at J; junction bases unmatched: 5. This CDR3 is 13 amino acids long. CDR3 sequence reads: CASSPVGGEKLFF. DNA of the CDR3: TGTGCCAGCAGCCCGGTAGGGGGCGAAAAACTGTTTTTT.

This clone was detected once. The chain joins TRBV9 to TRBJ2-2; TRBD1 agrees at 9 bases. The CDR3 sequence is 16 residues long. Germline assignment: CDR1 SGDLS and CDR2 YYNGEE. With 3 bases clipped from V and 10 bases from J, the junction kept 13 bases outside the gene matches. The CDR3 loop reads CASSAPGQGGLMELFF. CDR3 nucleotides: TGTGCCAGCAGCGCCCCGGGACAGGGTGGGCTCATGGAGCTGTTTTTT. Full variable domain (rest looked up from reference TRBV9 and TRBJ2-2): DSGVTQTPKHLITATGQRVTLRCSPRSGDLSVYWYQQSLDQGLQFLIQYYNGEERAKGNILERFSAQQFPDLHSELNLSSLELGDSALYFCASSAPGQGGLMELFFGEGSRLTVL.

The chain links TRBV10-2 to TRBJ1-1, with TRBD1 identical over 9 bases. Germline V lookup: CDR1 WSHSY, CDR2 SAAADI. The V gene end was trimmed by 6 bases and the J gene end by 1 base; junction bases not matched to a gene: 0. This CDR3 is built from 13 residues. The CDR3 DNA follows: TGCGCCAGCAGGGACAGGGGGAACACTGAAGCTTTCTTT. Its protein product is CASRDRGNTEAFF.

V is TRBV11-2 and J is TRBJ1-4, with TRBD1 identical over 7 bases. The CDR3 is 15 residues long. V trimming: 4 bases; J trimming: 4 bases; junction bases outside the gene matches: 6. Germline V gives CDR1 SGHAT, CDR2 FQNNGV. The CDR3 region is CASSSPGQSNEKLFF. The CDR3 DNA sequence: TGTGCCAGCAGCTCCCCGGGACAGAGTAATGAAAAACTGTTTTTT.

This rearrangement joins TRBV11-2 to TRBJ2-2, with 9 bases identical to TRBD2. V shed 5 bases, J shed 2 bases, and the junction held 3 bases outside the gene matches. The CDR3 runs to 15 residues. Germline V CDR1 and CDR2: SGHAT, FQNNGV. The CDR3 coding sequence is TGTGCCAGCAGCCGGACTAGCGCAAACACCGGGGAGCTGTTTTTT. This gives the protein CASSRTSANTGELFF.

The count of this clone is one. The chain recombines TRBV5-1 with TRBJ1-2; TRBD1 aligns across 9 bases. The CDR3 loop spans 15 amino acids. Germline CDR1 reads SGHRS; CDR2 reads YFSETQ. V was pared by 0 bases and J by 4 bases, with 4 bases of the junction left unmatched. CDR3 sequence: CASSLGQGEIYGYTF. CDR3 DNA sequence: TGCGCCAGCAGCTTGGGACAGGGGGAAATCTATGGCTACACCTTC.